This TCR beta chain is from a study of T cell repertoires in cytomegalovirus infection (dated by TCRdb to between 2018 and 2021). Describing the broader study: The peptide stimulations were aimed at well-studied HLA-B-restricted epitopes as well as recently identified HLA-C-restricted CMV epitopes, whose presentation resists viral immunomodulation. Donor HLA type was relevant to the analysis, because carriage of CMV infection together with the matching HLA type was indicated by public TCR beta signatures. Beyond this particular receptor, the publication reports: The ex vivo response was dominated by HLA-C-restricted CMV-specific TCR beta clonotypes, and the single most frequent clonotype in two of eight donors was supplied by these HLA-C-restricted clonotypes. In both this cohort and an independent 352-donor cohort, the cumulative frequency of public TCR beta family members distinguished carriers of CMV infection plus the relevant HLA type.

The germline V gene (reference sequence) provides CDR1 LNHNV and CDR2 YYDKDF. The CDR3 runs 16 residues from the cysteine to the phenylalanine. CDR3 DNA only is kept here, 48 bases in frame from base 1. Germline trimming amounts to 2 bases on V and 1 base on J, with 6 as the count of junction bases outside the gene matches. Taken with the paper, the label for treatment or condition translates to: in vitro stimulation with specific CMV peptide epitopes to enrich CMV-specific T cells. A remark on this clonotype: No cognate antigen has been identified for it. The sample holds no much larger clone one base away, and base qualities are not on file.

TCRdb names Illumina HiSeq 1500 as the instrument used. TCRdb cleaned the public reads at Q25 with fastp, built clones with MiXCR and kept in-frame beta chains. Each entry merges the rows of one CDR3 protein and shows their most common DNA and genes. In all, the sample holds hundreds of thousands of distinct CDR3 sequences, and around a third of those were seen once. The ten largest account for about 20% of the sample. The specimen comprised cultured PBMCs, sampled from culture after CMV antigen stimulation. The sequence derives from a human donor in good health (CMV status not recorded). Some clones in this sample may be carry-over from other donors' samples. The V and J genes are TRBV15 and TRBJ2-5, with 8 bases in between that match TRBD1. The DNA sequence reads TGTGCCACCAGCAGAACCAGGGACAGGCTCCAAGAGACCCAGTACTTC. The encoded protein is CATSRTRDRLQETQYF.